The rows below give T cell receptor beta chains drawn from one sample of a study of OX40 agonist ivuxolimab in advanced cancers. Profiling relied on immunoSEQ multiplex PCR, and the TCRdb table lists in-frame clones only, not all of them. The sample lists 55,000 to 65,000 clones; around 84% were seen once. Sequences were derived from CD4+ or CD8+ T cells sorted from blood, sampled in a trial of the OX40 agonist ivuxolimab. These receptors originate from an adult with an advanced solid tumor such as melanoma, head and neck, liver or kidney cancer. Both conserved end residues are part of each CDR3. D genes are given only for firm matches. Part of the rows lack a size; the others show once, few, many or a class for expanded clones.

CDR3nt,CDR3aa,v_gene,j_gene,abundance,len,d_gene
TGTGCCATCAGTGAGAAAGGGGGTTTGACTGAAGCTTTCTTT,CAISEKGGLTEAFF,TRBV10-3,TRBJ1-1,-,14,-
TGTGCCAGCAGTTTAAGGGGGGTCGGAGGGAGTACGGGCGGGGAGCTGTTTTTT,CASSLRGVGGSTGGELFF,TRBV28,TRBJ2-2,-,18,-
TGTGCCAGCTCACCTGGGACCGAGAACTATGGCTACACCTTC,CASSPGTENYGYTF,TRBV18,TRBJ1-2,few,14,-
TGCGCCAGCAGCTTCTCCCAGGGAGGCACAACATTAGAGACCCAGTACTTC,CASSFSQGGTTLETQYF,TRBV5-1,TRBJ2-5,-,17,-
TGTGCCAGCAGCTTGGAGGCTGCGGCTGGAAACACCATATATTTT,CASSLEAAAGNTIYF,TRBV5-5,TRBJ1-3,once,15,-
TGTGCCAGCAGTTCTCTGACGGGGGGCGCTGGATATGGCTACACCTTC,CASSSLTGGAGYGYTF,TRBV28,TRBJ1-2,-,16,-
TGTGCCTGGGGCAGGGGGAATCAGCCCCAGCATTTT,CAWGRGNQPQHF,TRBV30,TRBJ1-5,-,12,TRBD1
TGTGCCAGTAGTATATCGCGTTCTTACGAGCAGTACTTC,CASSISRSYEQYF,TRBV19,TRBJ2-7,-,13,-
TGTGCCAGCTCACTAACTGCTGACAGGGTGTACGAGCAGTACTTC,CASSLTADRVYEQYF,TRBV18,TRBJ2-7,-,15,TRBD1
TGTGCCAGCAGGGGGGGACGGCGCACCTACGAGCAGTACTTC,CASRGGRRTYEQYF,TRBV2,TRBJ2-7,-,14,-
TGTGCCAGCTCCCAACTAACTAGTGGAGTTTACAATGAGCAGTTCTTC,CASSQLTSGVYNEQFF,TRBV18,TRBJ2-1,-,16,-
TGTGCCAGTAGTATTGGGGGGGGGAACACTGAAGCTTTCTTT,CASSIGGGNTEAFF,TRBV19,TRBJ1-1,few,14,-
TGTGCCAGCAGCGCCCAACCTGGACAGCCCGGAACTGAAGCTTTCTTT,CASSAQPGQPGTEAFF,TRBV9,TRBJ1-1,-,16,-
TGCGCCAGCAGCCAAGTACATAATCGTCTTTCCTACGAGCAGTACTTC,CASSQVHNRLSYEQYF,TRBV4-1,TRBJ2-7,once,16,-
TGCGCCAGCAGCTTGGGGGACAGGGGGAGCACAGATACGCAGTATTTT,CASSLGDRGSTDTQYF,TRBV5-1,TRBJ2-3,-,16,TRBD1
TGTGCCAGCAGTGAGGGGGGTTTCCAAGAGACCCAGTACTTC,CASSEGGFQETQYF,TRBV2,TRBJ2-5,-,14,-
TGTGCCAGCAGTGAAAGTAGTGTGGGGCTGGGCAATCAGCCCCAGCATTTT,CASSESSVGLGNQPQHF,TRBV6-1,TRBJ1-5,-,17,-
TGTGCCAGTAGTATATCCGGGATTAGCAATCAGCCCCAGCATTTT,CASSISGISNQPQHF,TRBV19,TRBJ1-5,-,15,-
TGTGCCAGCTCACCCGGACAGGGGACATACAATGAGCAGTTCTTC,CASSPGQGTYNEQFF,TRBV18,TRBJ2-1,-,15,TRBD1
TGTGCCAGCAGCCAAGGGGCCTACGAGCAGTACTTC,CASSQGAYEQYF,TRBV5-6,TRBJ2-7,-,12,-
TGTGCCAGCAGGGACACAGGGAGATCTGAAAAACTGTTTTTT,CASRDTGRSEKLFF,TRBV2,TRBJ1-4,-,14,-
TGTGCCAGCAGTCCCACGCTACAGGGGGCTCTGCAGTTCTTC,CASSPTLQGALQFF,TRBV6-4,TRBJ2-1,-,14,TRBD1
TGTGCCAGCAGCTTTCGCGGGGGGGCCGACGGGGAGCTGTTTTTT,CASSFRGGADGELFF,TRBV7-6,TRBJ2-2,-,15,TRBD2
TGTGCCAGCACTTTCCGTGGCGGGGCCCCCTCCAACAACTATGGCTACACCTTC,CASTFRGGAPSNNYGYTF,TRBV28,TRBJ1-2,-,18,-
TGTGCCAGTAGTCCCAGGGCCCCCTACGAGCAGTACTTC,CASSPRAPYEQYF,TRBV19,TRBJ2-7,once,13,-
TGTGCCAGCAGCTCCTGGACTAGCGGGAGCTCCTACAATGAGCAGTTCTTC,CASSSWTSGSSYNEQFF,TRBV7-9,TRBJ2-1,few,17,TRBD2
TGTGCCAGCAGCCAAGAGACGACGACTAGTCGGCAAGAGACCCAGTACTTC,CASSQETTTSRQETQYF,TRBV14,TRBJ2-5,-,17,-
TGTGCCAGCAGTGGGGCTAGCGGTTACACCGGGGAGCTGTTTTTT,CASSGASGYTGELFF,TRBV25-1,TRBJ2-2,-,15,TRBD2
TGTGCCAGCAGCTTGATGAGCGGAGTCTCCTACAATGAGCAGTTCTTC,CASSLMSGVSYNEQFF,TRBV5-4,TRBJ2-1,-,16,-
TGTGCCAGCAGCGAAAAGAAGCAGGTGTCGGTTTCACCCCTCCACTTT,CASSEKKQVSVSPLHF,TRBV21-1,TRBJ1-6,-,16,-
TGTGCCAGCAGCTTTATGGGGGAGACCCAGTACTTC,CASSFMGETQYF,TRBV5-8,TRBJ2-5,-,12,-
TGTGCCTGGGGGGACAGGGGATGGCAAAACTATGGCTACACCTTC,CAWGDRGWQNYGYTF,TRBV30,TRBJ1-2,-,15,TRBD1
TGTGCCAGCAGTTACTCGACAAGTCATGGCTACACCTTC,CASSYSTSHGYTF,TRBV6-7,TRBJ1-2,-,13,-
TGCGCCAGCAGCGCGCCGGGACAGTGGGTCAATGAGCAGTTCTTC,CASSAPGQWVNEQFF,TRBV5-1,TRBJ2-1,once,15,TRBD1
TGTGCCAGCAGCGTAGGTCCGCCACAGGCCGAGCAGTACTTC,CASSVGPPQAEQYF,TRBV9,TRBJ2-7,-,14,-
TGTGCCAGTAGTATTTCCCCGGGACACGGAAACACCATATATTTT,CASSISPGHGNTIYF,TRBV19,TRBJ1-3,-,15,-
TGCGCCAGCAGCGTGACAGTCCAAGAGACCCAGTACTTC,CASSVTVQETQYF,TRBV5-1,TRBJ2-5,-,13,-
TGTGCCAGCAGTCAACTAGGCGAGCAGTACTTC,CASSQLGEQYF,TRBV14,TRBJ2-7,-,11,-
TGCAGTGCTAGAGAGGGCCAGCCCCAGCATTTT,CSAREGQPQHF,TRBV20-1,TRBJ1-5,-,11,-
TGTGCCAGCACCCGAGGGGGGCGTAATTACGAGCAGTACTTC,CASTRGGRNYEQYF,TRBV6-5,TRBJ2-7,-,14,-
TGTGCCAGCAGCTTAATGGGACAGGGCGAGCAGTTCTTC,CASSLMGQGEQFF,TRBV7-3,TRBJ2-1,-,13,TRBD1
TGCGCCAGCAGCCAAGGGGGGACTAGCGGGCACTACAATGAGCAGTTCTTC,CASSQGGTSGHYNEQFF,TRBV4-1,TRBJ2-1,-,17,TRBD2
TGTGCCAGCAGTTTTTCCGGGACAGCTATGAACACTGAAGCTTTCTTT,CASSFSGTAMNTEAFF,TRBV5-5,TRBJ1-1,-,16,TRBD1
TGCGCCAGCAGCCAAACCGGGACCCAAAGCAGCGTCCACTACAATGAGCAGTTCTTC,CASSQTGTQSSVHYNEQFF,TRBV4-1,TRBJ2-1,few,19,-
TGTGCCAGCAGTTACTTTCCGGATCAGCCCCAGCATTTT,CASSYFPDQPQHF,TRBV6-5,TRBJ1-5,-,13,-
TGCAGCGCCGGGGGCGCCGTGGTTGGGGAGCAGTACTTC,CSAGGAVVGEQYF,TRBV29-1,TRBJ2-7,-,13,-
TGTGCCAGCAGCTTGCAAGAGACCCAGTACTTC,CASSLQETQYF,TRBV7-6,TRBJ2-5,-,11,-
TGTGCCACCTCCCTTGGACTAGCGGTTCTCGATGAGCAGTTCTTC,CATSLGLAVLDEQFF,TRBV27,TRBJ2-1,-,15,TRBD2
TGTGCCAGCAGCTTAGGAGGGGACCCGACCGGGGAGCTGTTTTTT,CASSLGGDPTGELFF,TRBV7-3,TRBJ2-2,-,15,-
TGTGCCAGCAGCGACAGGGGATCGGCTGGCACTGAAGCTTTCTTT,CASSDRGSAGTEAFF,TRBV6-5,TRBJ1-1,-,15,TRBD1
TGTGCCAGCAGCCCATCGACGGGCTATGGCTACACCTTC,CASSPSTGYGYTF,TRBV11-2,TRBJ1-2,-,13,-
TGTGCCAGCATGGCCTCCTACAATGAGCAGTTCTTC,CASMASYNEQFF,TRBV6-1,TRBJ2-1,once,12,-
TGCAGTGCTTCCGGGACTACCTTCGACTTC,CSASGTTFDF,TRBV20-1,TRBJ2-7,-,10,TRBD2
TGTGCCAGCAGCTCAGGACAGGGTCACTATGGCTACACCTTC,CASSSGQGHYGYTF,TRBV7-9,TRBJ1-2,-,14,TRBD1